This TCR beta chain emerged from a study of tumor-infiltrating lymphocytes in oesophageal squamous cell carcinoma listed by TCRdb under 2016. Turning to this clonotype: What this receptor recognizes is not known. No clone much larger than this one lies a single base away; base qualities are absent.

CDR1 and CDR2 are drawn from the germline V gene: SGHVS, FQNEAQ. V loses 5 bases at its end and J loses 2 bases; junction bases beyond the gene matches: 8. The CDR3 goes from the cysteine to the phenylalanine over 16 residues. Only the CDR3 DNA is retained, 48 bases long and in frame from the first base. To prepare the library, PCR was applied. The sequencer listed for this sample is Illumina HiSeq 2000. The raw public data were reprocessed by TCRdb itself: fastp quality trimming at Q25, MiXCR clonotype calling, in-frame beta chains only. Rows with a matching CDR3 protein are joined into one entry that keeps the most common DNA and genes. The sample has 10,000 to 15,000 distinct CDR3 sequences on record, approximately 49% of them singletons. The ten largest clones represent around 23% of the sample.

Specimen: esophageal tumor tissue. The chain joins TRBV7-8 to TRBJ1-5, with 8 bases in between that match TRBD1. This receptor was taken from a male donor with esophageal squamous cell carcinoma. Read as DNA, the sequence is TGTGCCAGCAGCACTACAATACAGGGGGGCAATCAGCCCCAGCATTTT. Its product reads: CASSTTIQGGNQPQHF.